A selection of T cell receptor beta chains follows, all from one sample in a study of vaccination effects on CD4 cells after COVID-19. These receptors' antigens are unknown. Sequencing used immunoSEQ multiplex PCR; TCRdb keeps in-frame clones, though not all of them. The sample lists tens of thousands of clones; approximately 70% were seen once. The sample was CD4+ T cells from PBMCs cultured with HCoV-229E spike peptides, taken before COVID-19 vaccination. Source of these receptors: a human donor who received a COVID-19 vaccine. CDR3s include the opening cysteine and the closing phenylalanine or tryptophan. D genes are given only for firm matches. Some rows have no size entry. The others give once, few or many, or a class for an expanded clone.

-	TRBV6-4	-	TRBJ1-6	CASSTQGTNSPLHF	TGTGCCAGCAGTACACAGGGTACGAATTCACCCCTCCACTTT
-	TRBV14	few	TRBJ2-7	CASSQSYEQYF	TGTGCCAGCAGCCAGAGCTACGAGCAGTACTTC
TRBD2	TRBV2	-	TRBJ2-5	CASRLAGHQETQYF	TGTGCCAGCAGACTAGCGGGGCACCAAGAGACCCAGTACTTC
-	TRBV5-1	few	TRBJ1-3	CASSSGLPGSGNTIYF	TGCGCCAGCAGCTCTGGCCTCCCCGGCTCTGGAAACACCATATATTTT
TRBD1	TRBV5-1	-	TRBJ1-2	CASASGTDFYGYTF	TGCGCCAGCGCCTCCGGGACAGACTTTTATGGCTACACCTTC
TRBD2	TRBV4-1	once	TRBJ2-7	CASSHPTSGRTYEQYF	TGCGCCAGCAGCCACCCCACTAGCGGGAGGACCTACGAGCAGTACTTC
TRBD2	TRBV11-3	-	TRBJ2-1	CASALSGTSHEQFF	TGTGCCAGTGCTCTGTCCGGGACTAGTCATGAGCAGTTCTTC
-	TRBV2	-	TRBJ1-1	CASAGAPNTEAFF	TGTGCCAGCGCAGGGGCCCCGAACACTGAAGCTTTCTTT
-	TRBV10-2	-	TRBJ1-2	CASSETEGYSGYTF	TGCGCCAGCAGTGAGACGGAGGGGTATAGTGGCTACACCTTC
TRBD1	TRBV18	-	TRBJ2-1	CASSPGTGRPGEQFF	TGTGCCAGCTCACCCGGGACAGGGCGCCCCGGTGAGCAGTTCTTC
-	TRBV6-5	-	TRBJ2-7	CASSYSVPISYEQYF	TGTGCCAGCAGTTACTCCGTTCCGATTTCCTACGAGCAGTACTTC
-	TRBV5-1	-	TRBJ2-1	CASSSGSPADNEQFF	TGCGCCAGCAGCTCCGGGAGTCCCGCGGACAATGAGCAGTTCTTC
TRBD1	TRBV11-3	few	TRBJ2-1	CASSLDQSGTGAYNEQFF	TGTGCCAGCAGCTTAGATCAATCAGGGACAGGGGCCTACAATGAGCAGTTCTTC
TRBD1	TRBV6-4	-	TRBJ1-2	CASSPTGNGGYTF	TGTGCCAGCAGCCCGACAGGGAACGGTGGCTACACCTTC
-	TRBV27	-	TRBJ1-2	CASSFQGRNGYTF	TGTGCCAGCAGTTTCCAGGGTCGGAATGGCTACACCTTC
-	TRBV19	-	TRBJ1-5	CAGASPNQPQHF	TGTGCTGGGGCCAGTCCCAATCAGCCCCAGCATTTT
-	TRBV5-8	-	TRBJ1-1	CASNRNTEAFF	TGTGCCAGCAACAGGAACACTGAAGCTTTCTTT
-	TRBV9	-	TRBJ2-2	CASSVVNSGTGELFF	TGTGCCAGCAGCGTAGTAAATAGTGGCACCGGGGAGCTGTTTTTT
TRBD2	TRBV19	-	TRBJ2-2	CASTSTSGRSGTGELFF	TGTGCCAGTACCTCGACTAGCGGGAGATCCGGGACCGGGGAGCTGTTTTTT
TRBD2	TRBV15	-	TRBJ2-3	CATSRDQRERRNTQYF	TGTGCCACCAGCAGAGATCAGCGGGAGAGGAGAAATACGCAGTATTTT
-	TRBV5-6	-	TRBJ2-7	CASSPRFGTENDEQYF	TGTGCCAGCAGCCCTCGCTTCGGGACTGAGAACGACGAGCAGTACTTC
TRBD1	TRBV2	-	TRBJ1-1	CAGGQEYTEAFF	TGTGCCGGGGGACAGGAGTATACTGAAGCTTTCTTT
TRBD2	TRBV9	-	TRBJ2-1	CASSLLAGINEQFF	TGTGCCAGCAGCTTACTAGCGGGGATCAATGAGCAGTTCTTC
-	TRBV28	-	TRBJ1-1	CASSLDRRDFEAFF	TGTGCCAGCAGTTTGGACCGTAGAGATTTTGAAGCTTTCTTT
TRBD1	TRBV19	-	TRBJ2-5	CASSKIQGSQETQYF	TGTGCCAGTAGTAAGATACAGGGGTCCCAAGAGACCCAGTACTTC
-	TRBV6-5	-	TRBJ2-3	CASISDGDTQYF	TGTGCCAGCATTTCGGACGGAGATACGCAGTATTTT
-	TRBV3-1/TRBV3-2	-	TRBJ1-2	CASSQDNSKGYGYTF	TGTGCCAGCAGCCAAGATAACAGTAAGGGTTATGGCTACACCTTC
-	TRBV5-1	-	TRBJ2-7	CASSLERGSLYEQYF	TGCGCCAGCAGCTTGGAGAGGGGGTCCCTTTACGAGCAGTACTTC
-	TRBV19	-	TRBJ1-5	CASTLQGPQPQHF	TGTGCCAGTACATTGCAGGGACCTCAGCCCCAGCATTTT
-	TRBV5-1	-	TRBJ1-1	CASSLTGTLAEAFF	TGCGCCAGCAGCTTAACCGGGACATTGGCTGAAGCTTTCTTT
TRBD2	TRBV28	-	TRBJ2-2	CASGTSGRATGELFF	TGTGCCAGCGGAACTAGCGGGAGGGCCACCGGGGAGCTGTTTTTT
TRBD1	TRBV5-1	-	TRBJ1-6	CASSLAVSGQGASPLHF	TGCGCCAGCAGCCTCGCAGTCTCGGGACAGGGGGCTTCACCCCTCCACTTT
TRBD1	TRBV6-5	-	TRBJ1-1	CASSYGTGNTEAFF	TGTGCCAGCAGTTACGGGACAGGGAACACTGAAGCTTTCTTT
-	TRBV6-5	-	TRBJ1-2	CASSSSPGLTGYTF	TGTGCCAGCAGTTCTTCTCCGGGACTTACTGGCTACACCTTC
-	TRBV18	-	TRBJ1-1	CASSLTWGGGNTEAFF	TGTGCCAGCTCACTGACATGGGGCGGCGGGAACACTGAAGCTTTCTTT
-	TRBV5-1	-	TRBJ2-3	CASSLGDKSTDTQYF	TGCGCCAGCAGCTTGGGGGACAAGAGCACAGATACGCAGTATTTT
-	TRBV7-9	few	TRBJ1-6	CASTGATYNSPLHF	TGTGCCAGCACAGGGGCCACTTATAATTCACCCCTCCACTTT
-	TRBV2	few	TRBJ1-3	CASRDNGNTIYF	TGTGCCAGCAGAGACAATGGAAACACCATATATTTT
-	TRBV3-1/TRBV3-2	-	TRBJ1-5	CASGTSNQPQHF	TGTGCCAGCGGAACTAGCAATCAGCCCCAGCATTTT
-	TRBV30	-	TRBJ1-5	CAWSRRGNQPQHF	TGTGCCTGGAGCCGCAGGGGCAATCAGCCCCAGCATTTT
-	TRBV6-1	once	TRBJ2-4	CASSEASGWDGAKNIQYF	TGTGCCAGCAGTGAAGCGTCCGGCTGGGACGGAGCCAAAAACATTCAGTACTTC
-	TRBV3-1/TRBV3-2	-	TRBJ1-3	CASSQVGGGSSGNTIYF	TGTGCCAGCAGCCAAGTGGGGGGGGGTAGCTCTGGAAACACCATATATTTT
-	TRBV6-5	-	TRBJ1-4	CASRAGAWLDEKLFF	TGTGCCAGCAGAGCAGGGGCCTGGTTAGATGAAAAACTGTTTTTT
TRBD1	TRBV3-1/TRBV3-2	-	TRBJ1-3	CASSQAGTGSGNTIYF	TGTGCCAGCAGCCAAGCCGGGACAGGCTCTGGAAACACCATATATTTT
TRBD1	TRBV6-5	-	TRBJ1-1	CASIRQGFTEAFF	TGTGCCAGCATTAGACAGGGCTTCACTGAAGCTTTCTTT
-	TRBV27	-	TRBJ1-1	CASSFVGLNTEAFF	TGTGCCAGCAGTTTTGTGGGATTGAACACTGAAGCTTTCTTT
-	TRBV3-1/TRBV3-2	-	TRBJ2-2	CASSHLRGGLGELFF	TGTGCCAGCAGCCACCTGAGGGGGGGCTTGGGGGAGCTGTTTTTT
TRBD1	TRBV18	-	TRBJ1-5	CASSPGTGFNQPQHF	TGTGCCAGCTCACCAGGGACAGGCTTCAATCAGCCCCAGCATTTT
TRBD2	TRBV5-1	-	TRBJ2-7	CASTSSGGDHEQYF	TGCGCCAGCACCTCGAGCGGGGGGGACCACGAGCAGTACTTC
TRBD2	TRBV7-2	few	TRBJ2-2	CASSLWSGGGTGELFF	TGTGCCAGCAGCTTATGGAGCGGGGGAGGTACCGGGGAGCTGTTTTTT
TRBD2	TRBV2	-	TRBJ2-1	CASPPSGRNNEQFF	TGTGCCAGCCCTCCTAGCGGGAGGAACAATGAGCAGTTCTTC
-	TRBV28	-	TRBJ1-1	CASSWTDEAFF	TGTGCCAGCAGTTGGACAGATGAAGCTTTCTTT
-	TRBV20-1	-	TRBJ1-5	CSASQGLSNQPQHF	TGCAGTGCTAGTCAAGGGCTTAGCAATCAGCCCCAGCATTTT
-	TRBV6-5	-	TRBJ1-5	CASSYQRDQPQHF	TGTGCCAGCAGTTACCAGCGAGACCAGCCCCAGCATTTT
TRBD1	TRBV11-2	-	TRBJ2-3	CASSQPGQGRGDTQYF	TGTGCCAGCAGCCAGCCGGGACAGGGGAGGGGGGATACGCAGTATTTT
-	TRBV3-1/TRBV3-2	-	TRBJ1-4	CASSALQGEKLFF	TGTGCCAGCAGCGCCCTACAGGGTGAAAAACTGTTTTTT
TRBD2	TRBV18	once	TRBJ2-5	CASSPGLAGGRRQETQYF	TGTGCCAGCTCACCGGGACTAGCGGGGGGGCGGCGGCAAGAGACCCAGTACTTC
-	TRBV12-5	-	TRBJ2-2	CASGFEAGLAGELFF	TGTGCTAGTGGTTTCGAGGCAGGGTTGGCCGGGGAGCTGTTTTTT
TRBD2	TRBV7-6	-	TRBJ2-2	CASSPGASGSTNTGELFF	TGTGCCAGCAGCCCTGGGGCTAGCGGGAGTACGAACACCGGGGAGCTGTTTTTT